The clone carrying this TCR beta chain came up a few times. Its antigen is currently unknown. TCRdb called the 5' RACE reads again in MiXCR, with one record for every CDR3 protein. The data contain around 340,000 distinct CDR3 sequences, 13% of them singletons. The CDR3 has 13 amino acids. V was pared by 3 bases and J by 6 bases, with 11 bases between. CDR1 is LNHNV, CDR2 YYDKDF, per germline (reference sequence). This sample was included in a study of T-cell memory formation after mild COVID-19. The study, taken as a whole, reports: CD4+ clones that contracted lay mainly in CM and EM; CD8+ ones lay in EMRA. What remained unconfirmed was the SARS-CoV-2 specificity of second-wave clones peaking on day 37.

The clonotype was recovered from a man in his late teens or twenties who had mild COVID-19 (a few samples of this study predate the infection). Cell type and time point are not known. The chain carries TRBV15 and TRBJ1-1, with TRBD1 as a possible D gene (5 bases). The sequenced sample consisted of PBMCs or a T cell subset sorted from them (not recorded which). The DNA for the CDR3 is TGTGCCACCAGCAGCCCGTGGGGGTCTGAAGCTTTCTTT. This sequence encodes CATSSPWGSEAFF.